This T cell receptor beta chain was sequenced in a study of identical twins. Template switching added a universal primer site; cDNA carried unique molecular identifiers. Via MiXCR, TCRdb re-called the 5' RACE reads, giving one row per CDR3 protein. Here the sample spans roughly 720,000 distinct CDR3 sequences, roughly 20% being singletons. This clonotype was counted between two and nine times. The ends were cut back, 0 bases at V and 14 bases at J, with 26 bases in the middle. The germline V gene encodes CDR1 MNHEY and CDR2 SVGEGT. The CDR3 is 18 residues long. This sample also belongs to another study, concerning T cells expressing NK-cell markers. That paper adds: Six donors had dominant NKG2C+ clonotypes that comprised about 1.0-7.0% of their CD8+ T cells. The HCMV specificity of the expanded NKG2C+ T cell clones stayed unresolved.

The gene calls are TRBV6-2 or TRBV6-3 and TRBJ1-6, with D maybe TRBD1 (5 bases). This TCR derives from a woman between 18 and 30 years old in good health. Sequencing was done on a sample of PBMCs. The CDR3 loop reads CASSYSSARGGSTPALHF. CDR3 sequence (DNA): TGTGCCAGCAGTTACTCCTCAGCCCGGGGGGGGTCCACGCCGGCCCTCCACTTT.